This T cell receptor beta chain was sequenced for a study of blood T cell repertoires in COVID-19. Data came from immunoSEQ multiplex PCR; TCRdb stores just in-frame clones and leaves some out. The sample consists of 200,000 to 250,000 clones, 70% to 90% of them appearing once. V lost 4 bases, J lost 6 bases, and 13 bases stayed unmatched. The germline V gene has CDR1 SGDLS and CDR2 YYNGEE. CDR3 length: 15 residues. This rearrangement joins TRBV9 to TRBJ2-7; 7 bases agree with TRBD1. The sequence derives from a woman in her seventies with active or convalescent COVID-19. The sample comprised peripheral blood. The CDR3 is CASSLYAGGSSEQYF. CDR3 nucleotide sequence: TGTGCCAGCAGCCTTTACGCAGGGGGATCCAGCGAGCAGTACTTC.